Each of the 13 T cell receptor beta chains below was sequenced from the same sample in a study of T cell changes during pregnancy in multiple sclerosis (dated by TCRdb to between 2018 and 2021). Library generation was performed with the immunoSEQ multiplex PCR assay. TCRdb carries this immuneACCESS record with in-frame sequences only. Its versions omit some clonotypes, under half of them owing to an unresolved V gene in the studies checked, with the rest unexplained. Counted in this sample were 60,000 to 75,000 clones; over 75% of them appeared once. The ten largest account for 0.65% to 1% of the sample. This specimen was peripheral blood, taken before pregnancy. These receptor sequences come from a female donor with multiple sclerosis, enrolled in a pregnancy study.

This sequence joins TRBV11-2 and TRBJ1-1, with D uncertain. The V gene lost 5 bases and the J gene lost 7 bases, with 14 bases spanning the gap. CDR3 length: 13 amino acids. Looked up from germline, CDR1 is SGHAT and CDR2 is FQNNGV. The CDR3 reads CASSPGSPLEAFF. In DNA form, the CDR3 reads TGTGCCAGCAGCCCCGGGTCCCCCCTTGAAGCTTTCTTT.

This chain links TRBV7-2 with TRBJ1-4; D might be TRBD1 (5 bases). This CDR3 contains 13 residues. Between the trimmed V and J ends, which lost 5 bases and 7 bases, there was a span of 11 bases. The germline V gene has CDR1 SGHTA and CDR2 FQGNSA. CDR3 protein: CASSLRGFEKLFF. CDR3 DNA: TGTGCCAGCAGCCTCCGGGGGTTTGAAAAACTGTTTTTT.

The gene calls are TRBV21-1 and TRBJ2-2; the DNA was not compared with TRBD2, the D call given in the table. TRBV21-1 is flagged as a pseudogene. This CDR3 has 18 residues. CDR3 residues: CASSKVWPAGGDTGELFF. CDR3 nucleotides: TGTGCCAGCAGCAAAGTTTGGCCGGCGGGGGGCGATACCGGGGAGCTGTTTTTT.

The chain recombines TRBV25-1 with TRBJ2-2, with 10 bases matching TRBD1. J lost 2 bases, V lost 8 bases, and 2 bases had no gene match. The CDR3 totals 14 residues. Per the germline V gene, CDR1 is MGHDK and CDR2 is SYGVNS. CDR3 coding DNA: TGTGCCAGCGGGGACAGGGGTAACACCGGGGAGCTGTTTTTT. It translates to CASGDRGNTGELFF.

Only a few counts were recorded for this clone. The DNA of the CDR3 is TGCAGCGTATGGGACACCGGAGGGAACACTGAAGCTTTCTTT. Translated, it gives CSVWDTGGNTEAFF. The chain is built from TRBV29-1 and TRBJ1-1; D is perhaps TRBD1 (6 bases). V lost 6 bases, J lost 1 base, and 15 bases lay in between. This CDR3 contains 14 residues. Germline values: CDR1 SQVTM, CDR2 ANQGSEA. The entire variable domain, with the rest obtained from reference TRBV29-1 and TRBJ1-1, is as follows: SAVISQKPSRDICQRGTSLTIQCQVDSQVTMMFWYRQQPGQSLTLIATANQGSEATYESGFVIDKFPISRPNLTFSTLTVSNMSPEDSSIYLCSVWDTGGNTEAFFGQGTRLTVV.

The CDR3 DNA sequence: TGTGCCAGCAGCGTAGCAGGGGTGGGAAGGGAAAAACTGTTTTTT. Protein: CASSVAGVGREKLFF. J is TRBJ1-4 and V is TRBV9; TRBD1 might be the D (6 bases). There are 15 residues in the CDR3. From germline, CDR1 is SGDLS and CDR2 YYNGEE. V was pared by 0 bases and J by 8 bases, with 14 bases between.

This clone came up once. The chain's CDR3 is CASSARAGWSYEQYF. Here the CDR3 DNA reads TGTGCCAGCAGCGCCCGAGCGGGTTGGTCCTACGAGCAGTACTTC. The genes are TRBV7-2 and TRBJ2-7, with D perhaps TRBD2 (6 bases). Trimming left V 5 bases short and J 1 base short, with 15 bases between. The V gene's germline CDR1 is SGHTA and CDR2 FQGNSA. The CDR3 spans 15 residues.

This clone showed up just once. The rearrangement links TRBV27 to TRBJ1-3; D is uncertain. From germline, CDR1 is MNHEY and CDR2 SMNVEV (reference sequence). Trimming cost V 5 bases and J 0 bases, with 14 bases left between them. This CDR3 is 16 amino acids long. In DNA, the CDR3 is TGTGCCAGCAGTCCATTACAGACCCCCTCTGGAAACACCATATATTTT. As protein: CASSPLQTPSGNTIYF.

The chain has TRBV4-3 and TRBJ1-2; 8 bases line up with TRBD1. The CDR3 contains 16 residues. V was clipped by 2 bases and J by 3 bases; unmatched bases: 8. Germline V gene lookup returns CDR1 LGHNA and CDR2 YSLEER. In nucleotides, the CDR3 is TGCGCCAGCAGCCAAACGGACAGGGTGGGTGACTATGGCTACACCTTC. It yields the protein CASSQTDRVGDYGYTF.

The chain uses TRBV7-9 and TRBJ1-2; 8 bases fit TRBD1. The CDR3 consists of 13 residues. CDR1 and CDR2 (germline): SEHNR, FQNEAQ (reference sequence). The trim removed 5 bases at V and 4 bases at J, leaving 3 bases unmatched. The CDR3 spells CASSAQGGYGYTF. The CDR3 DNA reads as TGTGCCAGCAGCGCACAGGGGGGCTATGGCTACACCTTC. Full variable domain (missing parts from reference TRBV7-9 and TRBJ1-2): DTGVSQNPRHKITKRGQNVTFRCDPISEHNRLYWYRQTLGQGPEFLTYFQNEAQLEKSRLLSDRFSAERPKGSFSTLEIQRTEQGDSAMYLCASSAQGGYGYTFGSGTRLTVV.

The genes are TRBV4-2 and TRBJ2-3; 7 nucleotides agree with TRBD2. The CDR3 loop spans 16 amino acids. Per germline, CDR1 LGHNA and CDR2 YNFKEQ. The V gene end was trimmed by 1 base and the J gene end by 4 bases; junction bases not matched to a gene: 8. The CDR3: CASSQVGREISDTQYF. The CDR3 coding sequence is TGTGCCAGCAGCCAAGTAGGGCGGGAGATCTCAGATACGCAGTATTTT.

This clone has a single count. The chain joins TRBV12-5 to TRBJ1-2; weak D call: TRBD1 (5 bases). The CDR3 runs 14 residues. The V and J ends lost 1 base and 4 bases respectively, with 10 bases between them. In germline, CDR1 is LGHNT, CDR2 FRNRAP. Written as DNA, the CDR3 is TGTGCTAGTGGTTTGGAGCAGGGCGGCTATGGCTACACCTTC. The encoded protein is CASGLEQGGYGYTF.

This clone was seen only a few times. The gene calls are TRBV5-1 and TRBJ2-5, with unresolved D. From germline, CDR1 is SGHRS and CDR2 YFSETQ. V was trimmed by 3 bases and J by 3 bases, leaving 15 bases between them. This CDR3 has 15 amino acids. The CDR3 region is CASSWKAAREETQYF. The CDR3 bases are TGCGCCAGCAGCTGGAAAGCTGCTCGGGAAGAGACCCAGTACTTC.